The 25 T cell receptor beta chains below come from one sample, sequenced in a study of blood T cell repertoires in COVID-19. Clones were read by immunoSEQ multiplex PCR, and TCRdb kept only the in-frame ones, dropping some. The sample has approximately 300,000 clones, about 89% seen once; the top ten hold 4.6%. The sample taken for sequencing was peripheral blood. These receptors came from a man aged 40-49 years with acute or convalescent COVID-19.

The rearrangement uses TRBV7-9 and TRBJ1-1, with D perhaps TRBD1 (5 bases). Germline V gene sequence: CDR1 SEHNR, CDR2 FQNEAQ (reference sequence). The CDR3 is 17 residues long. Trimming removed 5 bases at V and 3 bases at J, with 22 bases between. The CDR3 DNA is TGTGCCAGCAGCGGACTTATGGGGCGGGGAGGAGACACTGAAGCTTTCTTT. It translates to CASSGLMGRGGDTEAFF.

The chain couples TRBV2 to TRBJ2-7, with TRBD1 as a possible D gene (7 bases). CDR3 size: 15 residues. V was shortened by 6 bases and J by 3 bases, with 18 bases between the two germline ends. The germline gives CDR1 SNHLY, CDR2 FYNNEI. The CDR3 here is CASSSQNRGGYEQYF. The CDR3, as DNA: TGTGCCAGCAGCAGCCAAAACAGGGGAGGCTACGAGCAGTACTTC. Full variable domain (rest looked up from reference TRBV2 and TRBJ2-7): EPEVTQTPSHQVTQMGQEVILRCVPISNHLYFYWYRQILGQKVEFLVSFYNNEISEKSEIFDDQFSVERPDGSNFTLKIRSTKLEDSAMYFCASSSQNRGGYEQYFGPGTRLTVT.

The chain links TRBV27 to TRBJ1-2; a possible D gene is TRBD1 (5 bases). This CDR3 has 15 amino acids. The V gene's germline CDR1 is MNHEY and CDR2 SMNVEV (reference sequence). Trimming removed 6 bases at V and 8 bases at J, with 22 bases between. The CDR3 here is CASSLGPGYEGGYTF. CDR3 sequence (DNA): TGTGCCAGCAGCCTTGGACCAGGGTACGAAGGAGGCTACACCTTC.

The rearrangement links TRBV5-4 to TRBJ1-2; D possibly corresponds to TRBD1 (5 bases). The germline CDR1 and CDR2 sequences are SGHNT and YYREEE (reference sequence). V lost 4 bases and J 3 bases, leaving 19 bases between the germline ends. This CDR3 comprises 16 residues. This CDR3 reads CASSPRTVGVDYGYTF. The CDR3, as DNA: TGTGCCAGCAGCCCCCGGACGGTAGGGGTCGACTATGGCTACACCTTC.

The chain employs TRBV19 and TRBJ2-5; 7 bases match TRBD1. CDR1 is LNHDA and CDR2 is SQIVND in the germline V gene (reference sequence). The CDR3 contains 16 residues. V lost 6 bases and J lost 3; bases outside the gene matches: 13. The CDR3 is CASSATGFVTKETQYF. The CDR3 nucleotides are TGTGCCAGTAGCGCGACAGGGTTCGTAACCAAAGAGACCCAGTACTTC. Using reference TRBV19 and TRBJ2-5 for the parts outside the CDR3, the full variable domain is DGGITQSPKYLFRKEGQNVTLSCEQNLNHDAMYWYRQDPGQGLRLIYYSQIVNDFQKGDIAEGYSVSREKKESFPLTVTSAQKNPTAFYLCASSATGFVTKETQYFGPGTRLLVL.

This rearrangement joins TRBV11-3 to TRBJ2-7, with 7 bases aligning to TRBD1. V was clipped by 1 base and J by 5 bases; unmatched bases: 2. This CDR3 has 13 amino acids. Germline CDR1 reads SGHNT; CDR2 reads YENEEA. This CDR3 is CASSLGGGNEQYF. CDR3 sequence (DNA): TGTGCCAGCAGCTTAGGAGGGGGCAACGAGCAGTACTTC.

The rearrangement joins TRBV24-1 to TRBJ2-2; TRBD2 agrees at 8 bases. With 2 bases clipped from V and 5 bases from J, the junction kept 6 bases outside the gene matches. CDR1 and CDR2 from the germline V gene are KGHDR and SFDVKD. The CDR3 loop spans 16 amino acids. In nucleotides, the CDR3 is TGTGCCACCAGTGATTCCGGGGGGGCCAGAACCGGGGAGCTGTTTTTT. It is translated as CATSDSGGARTGELFF.

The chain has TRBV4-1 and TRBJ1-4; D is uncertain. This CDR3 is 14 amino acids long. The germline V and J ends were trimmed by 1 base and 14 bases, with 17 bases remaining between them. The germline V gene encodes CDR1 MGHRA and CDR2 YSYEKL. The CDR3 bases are TGCGCCAGCAGCCAAGTAGTGTATAATGAACGGCTGTTTTTT. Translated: CASSQVVYNERLFF.

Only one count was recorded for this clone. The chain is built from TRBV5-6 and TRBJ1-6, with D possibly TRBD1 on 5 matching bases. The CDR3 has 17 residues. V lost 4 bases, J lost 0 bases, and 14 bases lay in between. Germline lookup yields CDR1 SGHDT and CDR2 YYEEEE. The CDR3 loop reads CASSVRQTSSYNSPLHF. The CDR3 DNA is TGTGCCAGCAGCGTACGACAGACGAGCTCCTATAATTCACCCCTCCACTTT.

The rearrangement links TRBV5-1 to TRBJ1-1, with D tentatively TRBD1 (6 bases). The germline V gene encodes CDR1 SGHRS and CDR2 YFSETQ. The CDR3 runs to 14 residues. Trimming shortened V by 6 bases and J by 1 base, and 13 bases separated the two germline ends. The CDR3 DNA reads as TGCGCCAGCACCGTGGACAGTCAGAACACTGAAGCTTTCTTT. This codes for CASTVDSQNTEAFF.

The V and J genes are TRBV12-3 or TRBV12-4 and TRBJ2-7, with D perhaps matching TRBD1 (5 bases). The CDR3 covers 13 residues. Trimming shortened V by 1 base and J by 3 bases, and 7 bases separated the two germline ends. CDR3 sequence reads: CASSLGQGYEQYF. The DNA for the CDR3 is TGTGCCAGCAGTTTAGGCCAGGGCTACGAGCAGTACTTC.

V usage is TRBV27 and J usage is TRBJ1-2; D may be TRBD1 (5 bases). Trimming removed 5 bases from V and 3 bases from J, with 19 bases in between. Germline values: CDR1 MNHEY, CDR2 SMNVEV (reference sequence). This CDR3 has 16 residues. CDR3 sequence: CASSRGAFLGDYGYTF. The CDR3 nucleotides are TGTGCCAGCAGTAGGGGTGCCTTTTTAGGGGACTATGGCTACACCTTC.

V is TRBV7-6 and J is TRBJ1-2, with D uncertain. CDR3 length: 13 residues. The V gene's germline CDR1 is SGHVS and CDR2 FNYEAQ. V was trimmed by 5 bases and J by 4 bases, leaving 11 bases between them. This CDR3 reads CASSGGDGYGYTF. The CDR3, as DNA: TGTGCCAGCAGCGGCGGCGACGGCTATGGCTACACCTTC.

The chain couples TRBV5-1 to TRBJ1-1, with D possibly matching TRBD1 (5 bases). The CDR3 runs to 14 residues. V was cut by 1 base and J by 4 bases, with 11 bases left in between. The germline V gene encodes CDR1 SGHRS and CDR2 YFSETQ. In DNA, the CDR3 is TGCGCCAGCAGCTTGAACCTCGGGGGCACTGAAGCTTTCTTT. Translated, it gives CASSLNLGGTEAFF.

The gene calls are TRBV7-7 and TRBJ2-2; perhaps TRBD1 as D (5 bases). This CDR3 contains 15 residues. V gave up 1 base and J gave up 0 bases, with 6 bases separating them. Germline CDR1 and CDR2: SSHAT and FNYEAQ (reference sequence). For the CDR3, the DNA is TGTGCCAGCAGCTTAGGACAGCCGAACACCGGGGAGCTGTTTTTT. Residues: CASSLGQPNTGELFF.

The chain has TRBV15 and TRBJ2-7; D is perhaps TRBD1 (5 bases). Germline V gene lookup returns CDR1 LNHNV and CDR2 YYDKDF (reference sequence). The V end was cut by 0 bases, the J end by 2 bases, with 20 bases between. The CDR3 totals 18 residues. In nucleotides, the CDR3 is TGTGCCACCAGCAGAGATATATATGGGAACAGGCTAACCTACGAGCAGTACTTC. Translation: CATSRDIYGNRLTYEQYF.

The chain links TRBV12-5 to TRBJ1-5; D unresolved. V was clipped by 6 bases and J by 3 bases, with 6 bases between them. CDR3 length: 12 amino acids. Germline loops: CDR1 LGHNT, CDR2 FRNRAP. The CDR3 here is CASGNNNQPQHF. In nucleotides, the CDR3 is TGTGCTAGTGGGAACAACAATCAGCCCCAGCATTTT.

The DNA for the CDR3 is TGTGCCAGCACCGCAGCTGGGGCCAACGTCCTGACTTTC. It specifies CASTAAGANVLTF. The rearrangement uses TRBV2 and TRBJ2-6; D unclear. In germline, CDR1 is SNHLY, CDR2 FYNNEI. This CDR3 region has 13 residues. The V end lost 7 bases, the J end lost 2 bases, and 6 bases lay between the germline ends. Supplemented by reference TRBV2 and TRBJ2-6, the full variable domain reads EPEVTQTPSHQVTQMGQEVILRCVPISNHLYFYWYRQILGQKVEFLVSFYNNEISEKSEIFDDQFSVERPDGSNFTLKIRSTKLEDSAMYFCASTAAGANVLTFGAGSRLTVL.

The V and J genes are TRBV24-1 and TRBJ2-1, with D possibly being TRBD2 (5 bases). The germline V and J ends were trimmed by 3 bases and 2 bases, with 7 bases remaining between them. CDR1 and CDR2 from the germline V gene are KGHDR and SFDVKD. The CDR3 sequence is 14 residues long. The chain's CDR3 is CATSDTGAYNEQFF. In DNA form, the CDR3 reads TGTGCCACCAGTGATACCGGGGCCTACAATGAGCAGTTCTTC.

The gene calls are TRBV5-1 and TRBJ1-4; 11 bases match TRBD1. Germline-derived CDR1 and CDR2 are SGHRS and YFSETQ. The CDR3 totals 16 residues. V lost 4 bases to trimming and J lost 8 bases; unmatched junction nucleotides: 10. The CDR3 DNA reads TGCGCCAGCAGCGTAACGGGACAGGGGGAGAGAGAAAAACTGTTTTTT. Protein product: CASSVTGQGEREKLFF.

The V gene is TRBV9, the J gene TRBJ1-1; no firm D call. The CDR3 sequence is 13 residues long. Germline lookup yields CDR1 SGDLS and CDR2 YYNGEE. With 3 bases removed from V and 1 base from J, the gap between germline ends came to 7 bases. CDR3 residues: CASSDRRNTEAFF. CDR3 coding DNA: TGTGCCAGCAGCGACCGGAGGAACACTGAAGCTTTCTTT.

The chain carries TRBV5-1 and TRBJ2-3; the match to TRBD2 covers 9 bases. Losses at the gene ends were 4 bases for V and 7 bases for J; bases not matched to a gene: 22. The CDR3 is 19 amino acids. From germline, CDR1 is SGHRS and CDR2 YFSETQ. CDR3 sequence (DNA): TGCGCCAGCAGCCCAAGGCCCACTAGCGGGTTAAACCAGGGACATACGCAGTATTTT. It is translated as CASSPRPTSGLNQGHTQYF.

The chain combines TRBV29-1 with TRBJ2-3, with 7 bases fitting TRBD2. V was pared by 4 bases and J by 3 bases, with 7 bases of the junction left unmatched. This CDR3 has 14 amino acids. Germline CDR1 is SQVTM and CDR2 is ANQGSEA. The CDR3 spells CSVGGGWGTDTQYF. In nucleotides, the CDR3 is TGCAGCGTTGGCGGGGGATGGGGAACAGATACGCAGTATTTT.

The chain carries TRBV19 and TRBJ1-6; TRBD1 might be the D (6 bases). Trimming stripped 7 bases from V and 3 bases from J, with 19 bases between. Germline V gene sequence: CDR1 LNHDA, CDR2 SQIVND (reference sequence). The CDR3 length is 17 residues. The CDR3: CASKPIQQGFYNSPLHF. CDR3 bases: TGTGCCAGTAAACCTATCCAACAGGGCTTCTATAATTCACCCCTCCACTTT.

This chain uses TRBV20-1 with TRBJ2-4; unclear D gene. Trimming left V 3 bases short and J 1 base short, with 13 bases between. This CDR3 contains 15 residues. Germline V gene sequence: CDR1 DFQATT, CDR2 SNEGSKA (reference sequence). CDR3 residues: CSASGSVMAKNIQYF. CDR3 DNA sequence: TGCAGTGCTAGTGGGTCGGTAATGGCCAAAAACATTCAGTACTTC.